Included here is one T cell receptor (beta chain) sequence, with context. Participants, 18 to 89 years old, spanned fewer than 25 US areas. Grouping used clinical history reported by participants in a survey and questionnaire. This specimen comes from a study of blood T cell repertoires in COVID-19. Across the study: Symptom resolution, clearance, or two negative PCRs marked the recovered donors of Cohort 3.

This CDR3 has 16 residues. V gave up 6 bases and J gave up 0 bases; unmatched junction bases: 7. Germline V gives CDR1 LNHDA, CDR2 SQIVND (reference sequence). Authors' processing steps: Reference gene primer amplification gave estimated nucleated cell counts. Measured with immunoSEQ multiplex PCR; TCRdb has only the in-frame clones, and not every one. V and J calls and clone size are as listed in that table; D and trimming were resolved from the DNA. This sample carries some 160,000 clones, 79% of them seen once, and the ten largest clones take around 17%. This chain joins TRBV19 and TRBJ2-1; TRBD2 matches 8 bases. Source material: PBMCs or T cells enriched from blood (not recorded which). The receptor was derived from a woman in her sixties or seventies in a cohort exposed to, infected with or recovered from COVID-19 (not recorded which). DNA for the CDR3: TGTGCCAGTAGCGGGGGGGGAATCAGCTCCTACAATGAGCAGTTCTTC. It is translated as CASSGGGISSYNEQFF.